The 22 T cell receptor beta chains reported below all come from one sample, sequenced in a study of blood T cell repertoires in COVID-19 (dated by TCRdb to the early 2020s). Library construction relied on the immunoSEQ multiplex PCR assay. The table was pulled from immuneACCESS by TCRdb, which kept in-frame rearrangements only. Such tables lose some clones; where checked, under half of the loss comes from unresolved V genes, and the rest has no known cause. This sample gives a few hundred thousand clones in total; around 80% of them show up just once. Of the sample, 4.2% falls within the top ten clones. The sequencing sample was made of peripheral blood. The receptors were gathered from a man aged 55 to 70 with acute or convalescent COVID-19.

This clone was observed a single time. The rearrangement joins TRBV20-1 to TRBJ2-3; D not resolved. V dropped 3 bases and J dropped 5 bases, with 15 bases sitting between them. The germline CDR1 and CDR2 sequences are DFQATT and SNEGSKA (reference sequence). The CDR3 extends over 14 amino acids. Written as DNA, the CDR3 is TGCAGTGCTAGTTTTTTCGATGTCAGAGATACGCAGTATTTT. Translated: CSASFFDVRDTQYF.

The chain couples TRBV19 to TRBJ2-3; TRBD2 agrees at 8 bases. CDR1 is LNHDA, CDR2 SQIVND, per germline (reference sequence). With V trimmed by 4 bases and J by 7 bases, 10 bases remained unmatched. The CDR3 has 15 residues. CDR3: CASSTQWTSRNTQYF. The CDR3 region has the DNA TGTGCCAGTAGTACCCAATGGACTAGCAGGAATACGCAGTATTTT. The complete variable domain, with remaining parts taken from reference TRBV19 and TRBJ2-3, reads DGGITQSPKYLFRKEGQNVTLSCEQNLNHDAMYWYRQDPGQGLRLIYYSQIVNDFQKGDIAEGYSVSREKKESFPLTVTSAQKNPTAFYLCASSTQWTSRNTQYFGPGTRLTVL.

The V gene is TRBV5-4, the J gene TRBJ1-2, with a possible D match to TRBD1 (6 bases). The CDR3 contains 15 residues. CDR1 and CDR2 from the germline V gene are SGHNT and YYREEE (reference sequence). The V end was cut by 4 bases, the J end by 2 bases, with 15 bases between. In DNA form, the CDR3 reads TGTGCCAGCAGCGTGGGGGCCCCCCTAAACTATGGCTACACCTTC. It is translated as CASSVGAPLNYGYTF.

This clone was seen more than once but under ten times. The sample has other DNA sequences that encode this CDR3 too. The chain has TRBV5-1 and TRBJ1-5; 8 bases map to TRBD1. From germline, CDR1 is SGHRS and CDR2 YFSETQ. V shed 0 bases and J 4 bases; nucleotides not matched to a gene: 3. CDR3 length: 15 amino acids. DNA of the CDR3: TGCGCCAGCAGCTTGGGGCAGGGGGCAAATCAGCCCCAGCATTTT. It encodes CASSLGQGANQPQHF.

V and J are TRBV3-1 (or the pseudogene TRBV3-2) and TRBJ2-7; D remains ambiguous. The CDR3 runs 13 residues. V lost 0 bases and J 2 bases, leaving 5 bases between the germline ends. The germline gives CDR1 LGHDT, CDR2 YNNKEL (reference sequence). The CDR3 is CASSQDLAYEQYF. CDR3 bases: TGTGCCAGCAGCCAAGATCTAGCCTACGAGCAGTACTTC.

On this clone itself: The junction departs from germline at one end; a sequencing error may be responsible. The rearrangement links TRBV7-8 to TRBJ1-1, with 10 nucleotides matching TRBD1. Germline lookup yields CDR1 SGHVS and CDR2 FQNEAQ. This CDR3 region has 15 residues. CDR3 DNA: TGTGCCAACAGCCCATGGCAGACAGGGGGCTTTTCAGCTTTCTTT. Protein sequence: CANSPWQTGGFSAFF. Full variable domain (missing parts from reference TRBV7-8 and TRBJ1-1): GAGVSQSPRYKVAKRGQDVALRCDPISGHVSLFWYQQALGQGPEFLTYFQNEAQLDKSGLPSDRFFAERPEGSVSTLKIQRTQQEDSAVYLCANSPWQTGGFSAFFGQGTRLTVV.

CDR3 protein: CASGSLEGYNEQFF. The CDR3 DNA is TGTGCCAGCGGGAGTTTAGAAGGTTACAATGAGCAGTTCTTC. The chain combines TRBV27 with TRBJ2-1; D is perhaps TRBD2 (5 bases). Germline CDR1 reads MNHEY; CDR2 reads SMNVEV (reference sequence). This CDR3 region has 14 residues. Trimming removed 8 bases at V and 4 bases at J, with 15 bases between.

This clone showed up just a few times. The chain is built from TRBV7-9 and TRBJ2-1, with TRBD2 matching 7 bases. J was trimmed by 7 bases and V by 7 bases; bases with no gene match: 7. Germline CDR1 reads SEHNR; CDR2 reads FQNEAQ (reference sequence). The length of the CDR3 is 13 residues. The CDR3 spells CASISRRENEQFF. The CDR3 coding sequence is TGTGCCAGCATCTCCAGGCGGGAGAATGAGCAGTTCTTC.

The V and J genes are TRBV4-3 and TRBJ2-1; 10 bases align to TRBD2. The CDR3 consists of 17 residues. Germline V CDR1 and CDR2: LGHNA, YSLEER. Losses at the gene ends were 4 bases for V and 4 bases for J; bases not matched to a gene: 10. CDR3 nucleotide sequence: TGCGCCAGCAGCCGAGACCCCCTAGCGGGGGTTTACAATGAGCAGTTCTTC. Translated, it gives CASSRDPLAGVYNEQFF.

The chain recombines TRBV9 with TRBJ2-7; D might be TRBD1 (6 bases). The CDR3 spans 14 residues. In germline, CDR1 is SGDLS, CDR2 YYNGEE. Trimming stripped 0 bases from V and 2 bases from J, with 9 bases between. The CDR3 region is CASSVVGGPYEQYF. The CDR3 region has the DNA TGTGCCAGCAGCGTAGTAGGGGGTCCCTACGAGCAGTACTTC. Together with reference TRBV9 and TRBJ2-7, the CDR3 gives the full variable domain: DSGVTQTPKHLITATGQRVTLRCSPRSGDLSVYWYQQSLDQGLQFLIQYYNGEERAKGNILERFSAQQFPDLHSELNLSSLELGDSALYFCASSVVGGPYEQYFGPGTRLTVT.

The chain couples TRBV5-6 to TRBJ2-7; D not certain. Germline loops: CDR1 SGHDT, CDR2 YYEEEE. V was shortened by 2 bases and J by 4 bases, with 10 bases between the two germline ends. The CDR3 runs to 13 residues. The CDR3, as DNA: TGTGCCAGCAGCTTACGCGCAAGTTACGAGCAGTACTTC. It translates to CASSLRASYEQYF.

This chain's CDR3 is CASSLEAGTGFDYGYTF. The CDR3 DNA reads TGTGCCAGCAGCTTAGAGGCAGGGACAGGTTTTGACTATGGCTACACCTTC. This chain links TRBV7-8 with TRBJ1-2, with 8 bases fitting TRBD1. Trimming removed 1 base from V and 3 bases from J; junction bases left unmatched: 10. The CDR3 covers 17 residues. Germline CDR1 and CDR2: SGHVS and FQNEAQ. Filled out from reference TRBV7-8 and TRBJ1-2, the complete variable domain reads GAGVSQSPRYKVAKRGQDVALRCDPISGHVSLFWYQQALGQGPEFLTYFQNEAQLDKSGLPSDRFFAERPEGSVSTLKIQRTQQEDSAVYLCASSLEAGTGFDYGYTFGSGTRLTVV.

The J gene is TRBJ2-1, the V gene TRBV13; 7 bases line up with TRBD1. This CDR3 has 16 amino acids. The germline V gene has CDR1 PRHDT and CDR2 FYEKMQ (reference sequence). With V trimmed by 5 bases and J by 0 bases, 7 bases remained unmatched. In nucleotides, the CDR3 is TGTGCCAGCAGCCGAGGGGGCCGGAGCTCCTACAATGAGCAGTTCTTC. It is translated as CASSRGGRSSYNEQFF.

The V gene is TRBV5-1, the J gene TRBJ2-2; D may be TRBD1 (5 bases). The CDR3 totals 14 residues. The V gene lost 4 bases and the J gene lost 8 bases, with 15 bases spanning the gap. Germline V gene lookup returns CDR1 SGHRS and CDR2 YFSETQ. CDR3 sequence (DNA): TGCGCCAGCAGCCCCGCAGGGCTCAGGGGGGAGCTGTTTTTT. It specifies CASSPAGLRGELFF.

The chain combines TRBV7-8 with TRBJ1-2; TRBD1 matches at 9 bases. Trimming cost V 10 bases and J 5 bases; bases outside gene matches: 11. The CDR3 consists of 14 residues. Per germline, CDR1 SGHVS and CDR2 FQNEAQ. CDR3 loop: CATSAGTGPYGYTF. The CDR3 DNA reads as TGTGCCACCTCGGCCGGGACAGGGCCTTATGGCTACACCTTC.

The rearrangement uses TRBV5-1 and TRBJ2-4, with 16 bases that match TRBD2. Germline-derived CDR1 and CDR2 are SGHRS and YFSETQ. The CDR3 is made up of 18 amino acids. The junction had 7 bases not matched to a gene; V was cut back by 4 bases and J by 3 bases. The CDR3: CASSPGTSGRGDKNIQYF. As DNA, the CDR3 is TGCGCCAGCAGCCCCGGGACTAGCGGGAGGGGAGACAAAAACATTCAGTACTTC.

This clone was seen a few times. V usage is TRBV4-1 and J usage is TRBJ1-1; 8 nucleotides agree with TRBD1. The CDR3 contains 14 residues. Trimming removed 4 bases from V and 0 bases from J; junction bases left unmatched: 1. Germline V CDR1 and CDR2: MGHRA, YSYEKL. The CDR3 loop is CASSPQGVNTEAFF. CDR3 DNA: TGCGCCAGCAGCCCACAGGGGGTGAACACTGAAGCTTTCTTT.

This clone appeared a single time. J is TRBJ1-3 and V is TRBV10-3; TRBD1 aligns across 7 bases. V lost 5 bases and J lost 1; bases outside the gene matches: 8. CDR1 and CDR2 from the germline V gene are ENHRY and SYGVKD. The CDR3 is 16 residues long. Here the CDR3 DNA reads TGTGCCATCAGTCTGTCGGACAGGCAGTCTGGAAACACCATATATTTT. Translated, it gives CAISLSDRQSGNTIYF.

This chain uses TRBV7-2 with TRBJ1-6, with TRBD1 identical over 10 bases. Germline lookup yields CDR1 SGHTA and CDR2 FQGNSA. V was clipped by 5 bases and J by 9 bases; unmatched bases: 7. CDR3 length: 15 residues. The CDR3: CASSGTGAFSSPLHF. The CDR3 nucleotides read TGTGCCAGCAGCGGGACAGGGGCCTTTTCTTCACCCCTCCACTTT. The full variable domain, its missing parts supplied by reference TRBV7-2 and TRBJ1-6, is GAGVSQSPSNKVTEKGKDVELRCDPISGHTALYWYRQSLGQGLEFLIYFQGNSAPDKSGLPSDRFSAERTGGSVSTLTIQRTQQEDSAVYLCASSGTGAFSSPLHFGNGTRLTVT.

V usage is TRBV24-1 and J usage is TRBJ2-2; 8 bases are shared with TRBD2. V shed 6 bases, J shed 1 base, and the junction held 9 bases outside the gene matches. This CDR3 has 17 amino acids. Germline loops: CDR1 KGHDR, CDR2 SFDVKD. The DNA for the CDR3 is TGTGCCACCAGTACGGGGGGACTAGATCTGAACACCGGGGAGCTGTTTTTT. Translation gives CATSTGGLDLNTGELFF.

The genes are TRBV7-9 and TRBJ2-3, with unresolved D. Per the germline V gene, CDR1 is SEHNR and CDR2 is FQNEAQ (reference sequence). Trimming stripped 1 base from V and 2 bases from J, with 7 bases between. The CDR3 consists of 14 residues. The CDR3 bases are TGTGCCAGCAGCTTAGGGGCAGACACAGATACGCAGTATTTT. Translated: CASSLGADTDTQYF. Drawing the rest from reference TRBV7-9 and TRBJ2-3, the complete variable domain is DTGVSQNPRHKITKRGQNVTFRCDPISEHNRLYWYRQTLGQGPEFLTYFQNEAQLEKSRLLSDRFSAERPKGSFSTLEIQRTEQGDSAMYLCASSLGADTDTQYFGPGTRLTVL.

V gene TRBV7-3 combines with J gene TRBJ2-6; D remains ambiguous. This CDR3 comprises 17 residues. Germline loops: CDR1 SGHTA, CDR2 FQGTGA. V was cut by 5 bases and J by 0 bases, with 14 bases left in between. The CDR3 is CASSRYTLSSGANVLTF. CDR3 sequence (DNA): TGTGCCAGCAGCAGGTACACACTAAGCTCTGGGGCCAACGTCCTGACTTTC.